Listed below are T cell receptor beta chains from one sample, sequenced in a study of cytomegalovirus exposure and HLA in healthy donors. Profiled with immunoSEQ multiplex PCR; TCRdb holds only in-frame clones, not every one. The sample includes over 150,000 clones, approximately 80% seen only once; the top ten take about 9.6%. Specimen: PBMCs. Source of these receptors: a man younger than 35 in good health and CMV-seropositive. The CDR3 runs from the conserved cysteine through the conserved F or W. The order of the fields is J gene, D gene, V gene, clone size, CDR3 DNA, CDR3 protein. D genes are given only for firm matches. Clone size appears in some rows only: once, few, many, or a class for an expanded clone.

j_gene: TRBJ2-7
d_gene: -
v_gene: TRBV4-2
abundance: -
CDR3nt: TGTGCCAGCAGCCAAGATAGCCGGGGGAACTACGAGCAGTACTTC
CDR3aa: CASSQDSRGNYEQYF

j_gene: TRBJ2-3
d_gene: -
v_gene: TRBV2
abundance: -
CDR3nt: TGTGCCAGCACGTTACGACAGGACCTCGGAGATACGCAGTATTTT
CDR3aa: CASTLRQDLGDTQYF

j_gene: TRBJ2-7
d_gene: -
v_gene: TRBV6-5
abundance: -
CDR3nt: TGTGCCAGCAGTTCCAACTACGAGCAGTACTTC
CDR3aa: CASSSNYEQYF

j_gene: TRBJ1-1
d_gene: TRBD1
v_gene: TRBV15
abundance: -
CDR3nt: TGTGCCACCAGCAGTTTAAGGACAGGGGGCACTGAAGCTTTCTTT
CDR3aa: CATSSLRTGGTEAFF

j_gene: TRBJ2-7
d_gene: TRBD1
v_gene: TRBV6-1
abundance: few
CDR3nt: TGTGCCAGCAGTGCCCGACAGGGGAAGGTGGCCGAGCAGTACTTC
CDR3aa: CASSARQGKVAEQYF

j_gene: TRBJ2-1
d_gene: -
v_gene: TRBV10-3
abundance: few
CDR3nt: TGTGCCATCAGTGAGTCCCAGTACCCCAATGAGCAGTTCTTC
CDR3aa: CAISESQYPNEQFF

j_gene: TRBJ1-5
d_gene: -
v_gene: TRBV19
abundance: -
CDR3nt: TGTGCCAGTAGTATAGCAGGGGTTAACAATCAGCCCCAGCATTTT
CDR3aa: CASSIAGVNNQPQHF

j_gene: TRBJ1-6
d_gene: -
v_gene: TRBV9
abundance: -
CDR3nt: TGTGCCAGCACCCCAGGCGGGGGGAGGGATTCATCCCTCCACTTT
CDR3aa: CASTPGGGRDSSLHF

j_gene: TRBJ2-3
d_gene: TRBD2
v_gene: TRBV6-5
abundance: -
CDR3nt: TGTGCCAGCAGTTCCCCGACTAGCGGGGGGGGAGATACGCAGTATTTT
CDR3aa: CASSSPTSGGGDTQYF

j_gene: TRBJ2-3
d_gene: -
v_gene: TRBV5-1
abundance: -
CDR3nt: TGCGCCAGCAGCGCAGCTAGCATTGGCACAGATACGCAGTATTTT
CDR3aa: CASSAASIGTDTQYF

j_gene: TRBJ2-1
d_gene: -
v_gene: TRBV5-1
abundance: once
CDR3nt: TGCGCCAGCAGCTTGGCCCTTAGCTCCTACAATGAGCAGTTCTTC
CDR3aa: CASSLALSSYNEQFF

j_gene: TRBJ1-5
d_gene: -
v_gene: TRBV12-5
abundance: few
CDR3nt: TGTGCTAGTGGTTTGGTAAGCGGGGGGCCTATTCAGCCCCAGCATTTT
CDR3aa: CASGLVSGGPIQPQHF

j_gene: TRBJ2-3
d_gene: -
v_gene: TRBV5-4
abundance: -
CDR3nt: TGTGCCAGCAGCTTAGCCTCAGATACGCAGTATTTT
CDR3aa: CASSLASDTQYF

j_gene: TRBJ2-5
d_gene: -
v_gene: TRBV5-1
abundance: -
CDR3nt: TGCGCCAGCAGCTTGGCCGGGTCCCAAGAGACCCAGTACTTC
CDR3aa: CASSLAGSQETQYF

j_gene: TRBJ2-5
d_gene: -
v_gene: TRBV5-1
abundance: -
CDR3nt: TGCGCCAGCAGCTTGGAAGCTGGTCGGGAGACCCAGTACTTC
CDR3aa: CASSLEAGRETQYF

j_gene: TRBJ2-7
d_gene: -
v_gene: TRBV5-1
abundance: few
CDR3nt: TGCGCCAGCAGCTTGACTAGCTACGAGCAGTACTTC
CDR3aa: CASSLTSYEQYF

j_gene: TRBJ2-7
d_gene: TRBD2
v_gene: TRBV4-1
abundance: -
CDR3nt: TGCGCCAGCAGCCGCGCGCTATCCGGGAGGTCTAGCGAGCAGTACTTC
CDR3aa: CASSRALSGRSSEQYF

j_gene: TRBJ1-4
d_gene: TRBD1
v_gene: TRBV5-4
abundance: -
CDR3nt: TGTGCCAGCAGCTTGTGGGGACAGGGGAATGAAAAACTGTTTTTT
CDR3aa: CASSLWGQGNEKLFF

j_gene: TRBJ2-3
d_gene: -
v_gene: TRBV5-6
abundance: -
CDR3nt: TGTGCCAGCAGCTTGGGGCCAGGAGGAGATACGCAGTATTTT
CDR3aa: CASSLGPGGDTQYF

j_gene: TRBJ2-5
d_gene: -
v_gene: TRBV7-9
abundance: -
CDR3nt: TGTGCCAGCAGCCAGGACACGAAAGAGCAGTACTTC
CDR3aa: CASSQDTKEQYF

j_gene: TRBJ1-5
d_gene: -
v_gene: TRBV10-3
abundance: -
CDR3nt: TGTGCCATCAGTGTCATGGGCCCTGATAGCAATCAGCCCCAGCATTTT
CDR3aa: CAISVMGPDSNQPQHF

j_gene: TRBJ2-7
d_gene: -
v_gene: TRBV9
abundance: -
CDR3nt: TGTGCCAGCAGCGCGGGGGACCCGCGGTACGAGCAGTACTTC
CDR3aa: CASSAGDPRYEQYF

j_gene: TRBJ1-4
d_gene: -
v_gene: TRBV19
abundance: few
CDR3nt: TGTGCCAGTAGTATCACAGGATATAATGAAAAACTGTTTTTT
CDR3aa: CASSITGYNEKLFF

j_gene: TRBJ2-1
d_gene: TRBD2
v_gene: TRBV2
abundance: few
CDR3nt: TGTGCCAGCAATCGACTAGCGGGAGGTCTGGGTGAGCAGTTCTTC
CDR3aa: CASNRLAGGLGEQFF

j_gene: TRBJ1-5
d_gene: -
v_gene: TRBV7-9
abundance: -
CDR3nt: TGTGCCAGCTCGTCGGGGGACAATCAGCCCCAGCATTTT
CDR3aa: CASSSGDNQPQHF

j_gene: TRBJ1-1
d_gene: -
v_gene: TRBV11-2
abundance: -
CDR3nt: TGTGCCAGCAGCCCCCCCCGTGAAGCTTTCTTT
CDR3aa: CASSPPREAFF

j_gene: TRBJ2-7
d_gene: TRBD2
v_gene: TRBV19
abundance: -
CDR3nt: TGTGCCAGTAGTACTTTAGCGGGGGATTCCTACGAGCAGTACTTC
CDR3aa: CASSTLAGDSYEQYF

j_gene: TRBJ2-7
d_gene: TRBD1
v_gene: TRBV6-6
abundance: once
CDR3nt: TGTGCCAGCAGTTACTCGATCGGACAGGGCTACGAGCAGTACTTC
CDR3aa: CASSYSIGQGYEQYF

j_gene: TRBJ2-1
d_gene: -
v_gene: TRBV5-1
abundance: -
CDR3nt: TGCGCCAGCAGTAATCTGGGGAGCTCCTACAATGAGCAGTTCTTC
CDR3aa: CASSNLGSSYNEQFF

j_gene: TRBJ1-1
d_gene: -
v_gene: TRBV19
abundance: once
CDR3nt: TGTGCCAGTAGTCCCCGAGACAGGCCGAACACTGAAGCTTTCTTT
CDR3aa: CASSPRDRPNTEAFF

j_gene: TRBJ2-5
d_gene: -
v_gene: TRBV13
abundance: -
CDR3nt: TGTGCCAGCAGCTTGTCAGGGGGGAAGGAGACCCAGTACTTC
CDR3aa: CASSLSGGKETQYF

j_gene: TRBJ1-2
d_gene: -
v_gene: TRBV6-1
abundance: -
CDR3nt: TGTGCCAGCAGTGGCGGAGGACAGATTATTAACTATGGCTACACCTTC
CDR3aa: CASSGGGQIINYGYTF

j_gene: TRBJ2-7
d_gene: TRBD1
v_gene: TRBV6-1
abundance: -
CDR3nt: TGTGCCAGCAGGAGGTCCTCGACAGGGATCTCCGAGCAGTACTTC
CDR3aa: CASRRSSTGISEQYF

j_gene: TRBJ2-7
d_gene: TRBD1
v_gene: TRBV25-1
abundance: -
CDR3nt: TGTGCCAGCAGCCCACAGGGGGCGGACGAGCAGTACTTC
CDR3aa: CASSPQGADEQYF

j_gene: TRBJ1-1
d_gene: -
v_gene: TRBV11-2
abundance: -
CDR3nt: TGTGCCAGCAGCTTAGATCCGTCAGCGCACACTGAAGCTTTCTTT
CDR3aa: CASSLDPSAHTEAFF

j_gene: TRBJ1-1
d_gene: TRBD1
v_gene: TRBV28
abundance: -
CDR3nt: TGTGCCAGCAGGGGAGCACAGGGGGGTAACACTGAAGCTTTCTTT
CDR3aa: CASRGAQGGNTEAFF

j_gene: TRBJ2-7
d_gene: -
v_gene: TRBV19
abundance: -
CDR3nt: TGTGCCAGTAGGACCCCCGGGACCTACGAGCAGTACTTC
CDR3aa: CASRTPGTYEQYF

j_gene: TRBJ2-7
d_gene: TRBD1
v_gene: TRBV27
abundance: -
CDR3nt: TGTGCCAGCAGCCCGGGACAGACCTACGAGCAGTACTTC
CDR3aa: CASSPGQTYEQYF

j_gene: TRBJ1-5
d_gene: -
v_gene: TRBV6-5
abundance: -
CDR3nt: TGTGCCAGCAGTCAACAGGGAGTGGGGAATCAGCCCCAGCATTTT
CDR3aa: CASSQQGVGNQPQHF

j_gene: TRBJ2-1
d_gene: TRBD2
v_gene: TRBV29-1
abundance: -
CDR3nt: TGCAGCGTGGCTAGCGGGAGAGTCAATGAGCAGTTCTTC
CDR3aa: CSVASGRVNEQFF

j_gene: TRBJ1-1
d_gene: -
v_gene: TRBV19
abundance: -
CDR3nt: TGTGCCAGTAGTCCCGGGTCCCTCGACAGTGAAGCTTTCTTT
CDR3aa: CASSPGSLDSEAFF

j_gene: TRBJ2-3
d_gene: TRBD1
v_gene: TRBV18
abundance: -
CDR3nt: TGTGCCAGCTCACTCCTATCCGGGACAGGGAGCACAGATACGCAGTATTTT
CDR3aa: CASSLLSGTGSTDTQYF

j_gene: TRBJ1-4
d_gene: TRBD1
v_gene: TRBV11-2
abundance: -
CDR3nt: TGTGCCAGCAGCAACCGGGACAGGGGAGAGGAAAAACTGTTTTTT
CDR3aa: CASSNRDRGEEKLFF

j_gene: TRBJ2-7
d_gene: TRBD2
v_gene: TRBV18
abundance: -
CDR3nt: TGTGCCAGCTCACCACCGACCTATGGTAGCGGGAGGGCCTCGTACGAGCAGTACTTC
CDR3aa: CASSPPTYGSGRASYEQYF

j_gene: TRBJ2-7
d_gene: -
v_gene: TRBV15
abundance: -
CDR3nt: TGTGCCACCAGCAGAGATCCTAGTGACCCTGTGGGCGAGCAGTACTTC
CDR3aa: CATSRDPSDPVGEQYF